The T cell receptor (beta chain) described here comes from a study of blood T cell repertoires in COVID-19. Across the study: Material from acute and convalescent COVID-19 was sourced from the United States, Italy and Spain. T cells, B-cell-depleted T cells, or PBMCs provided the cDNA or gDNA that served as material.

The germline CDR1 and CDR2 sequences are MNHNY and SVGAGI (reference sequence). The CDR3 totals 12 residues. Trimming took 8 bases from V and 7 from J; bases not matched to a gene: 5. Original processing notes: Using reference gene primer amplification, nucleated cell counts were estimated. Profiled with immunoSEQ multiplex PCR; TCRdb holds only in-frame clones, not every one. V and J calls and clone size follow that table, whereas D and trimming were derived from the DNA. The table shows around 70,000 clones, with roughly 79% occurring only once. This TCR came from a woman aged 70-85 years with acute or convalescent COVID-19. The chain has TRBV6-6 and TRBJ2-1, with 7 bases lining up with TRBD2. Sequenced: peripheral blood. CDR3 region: CASRGEGNEQFF. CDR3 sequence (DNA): TGTGCCAGCCGGGGGGAAGGGAATGAGCAGTTCTTC.